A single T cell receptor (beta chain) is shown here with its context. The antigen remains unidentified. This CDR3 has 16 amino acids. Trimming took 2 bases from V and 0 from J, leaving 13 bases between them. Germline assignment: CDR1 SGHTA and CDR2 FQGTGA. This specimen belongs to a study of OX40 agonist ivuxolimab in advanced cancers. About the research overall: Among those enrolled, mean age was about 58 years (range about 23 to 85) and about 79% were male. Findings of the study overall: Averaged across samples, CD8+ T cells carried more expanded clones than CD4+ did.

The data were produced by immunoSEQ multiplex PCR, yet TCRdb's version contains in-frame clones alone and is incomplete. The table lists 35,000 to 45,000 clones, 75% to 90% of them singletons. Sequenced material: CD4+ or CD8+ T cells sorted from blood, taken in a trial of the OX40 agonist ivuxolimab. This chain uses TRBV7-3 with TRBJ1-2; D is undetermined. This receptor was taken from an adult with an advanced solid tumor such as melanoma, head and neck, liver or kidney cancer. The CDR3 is CASSLWFTPTNYGYTF. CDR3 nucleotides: TGTGCCAGCAGCTTATGGTTTACACCCACTAACTATGGCTACACCTTC.